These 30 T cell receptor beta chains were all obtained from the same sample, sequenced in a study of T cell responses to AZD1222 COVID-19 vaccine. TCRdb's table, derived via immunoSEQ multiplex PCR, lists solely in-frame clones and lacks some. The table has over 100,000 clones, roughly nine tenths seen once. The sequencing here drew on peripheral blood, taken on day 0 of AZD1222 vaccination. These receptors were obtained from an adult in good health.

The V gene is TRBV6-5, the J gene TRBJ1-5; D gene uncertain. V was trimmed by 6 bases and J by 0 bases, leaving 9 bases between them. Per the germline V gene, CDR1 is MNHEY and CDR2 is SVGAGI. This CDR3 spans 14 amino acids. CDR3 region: CASRWVNSNQPQHF. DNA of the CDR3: TGTGCCAGCAGATGGGTAAATAGCAATCAGCCCCAGCATTTT.

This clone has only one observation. In DNA, the CDR3 is TGTGCCAGCAGTTCTCAAACCGGGGAGCTGTTTTTT. It yields the protein CASSSQTGELFF. The V call is TRBV12-3 or TRBV12-4, the J call TRBJ2-2; D ambiguous. This CDR3 is built from 12 residues. V dropped 4 bases and J dropped 5 bases, with 5 bases sitting between them.

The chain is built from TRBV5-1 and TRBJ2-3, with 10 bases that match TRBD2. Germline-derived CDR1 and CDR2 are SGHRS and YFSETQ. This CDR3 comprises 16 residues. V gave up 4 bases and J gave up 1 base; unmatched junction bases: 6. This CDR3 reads CASSPQREGGTDTQYF. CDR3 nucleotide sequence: TGCGCCAGCAGCCCCCAGCGGGAGGGAGGCACAGATACGCAGTATTTT.

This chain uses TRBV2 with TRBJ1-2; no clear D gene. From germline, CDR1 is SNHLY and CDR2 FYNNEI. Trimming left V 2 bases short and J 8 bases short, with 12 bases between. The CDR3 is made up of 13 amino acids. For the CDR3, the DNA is TGTGCCAGCAGTGAACAGCTTGTAGGGGGCTACACCTTC. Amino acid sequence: CASSEQLVGGYTF.

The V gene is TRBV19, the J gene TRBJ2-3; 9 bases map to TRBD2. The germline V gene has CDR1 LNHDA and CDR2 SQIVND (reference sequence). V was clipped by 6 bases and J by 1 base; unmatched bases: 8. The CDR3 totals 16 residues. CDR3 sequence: CASSQTGLAGTDTQYF. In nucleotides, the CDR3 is TGTGCCAGTAGCCAGACGGGACTAGCCGGCACAGATACGCAGTATTTT.

CDR3 loop: CSAGGSTEAFF. In DNA, the CDR3 is TGCAGCGCAGGGGGAAGCACTGAAGCTTTCTTT. V usage is TRBV29-1 and J usage is TRBJ1-1; TRBD1 agrees at 7 bases. Germline assignment: CDR1 SQVTM and CDR2 ANQGSEA. CDR3 length equals 11 residues. With 7 bases clipped from V and 4 bases from J, the junction kept 3 bases outside the gene matches. The entire variable domain, with the rest obtained from reference TRBV29-1 and TRBJ1-1, is as follows: SAVISQKPSRDICQRGTSLTIQCQVDSQVTMMFWYRQQPGQSLTLIATANQGSEATYESGFVIDKFPISRPNLTFSTLTVSNMSPEDSSIYLCSAGGSTEAFFGQGTRLTVV.

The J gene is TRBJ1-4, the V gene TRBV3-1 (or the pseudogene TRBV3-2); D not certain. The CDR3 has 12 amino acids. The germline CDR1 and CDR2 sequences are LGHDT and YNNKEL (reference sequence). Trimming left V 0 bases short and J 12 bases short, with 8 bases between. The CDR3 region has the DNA TGTGCCAGCAGCCAAGAACCGGGTGAACTGTTTTTT. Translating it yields CASSQEPGELFF.

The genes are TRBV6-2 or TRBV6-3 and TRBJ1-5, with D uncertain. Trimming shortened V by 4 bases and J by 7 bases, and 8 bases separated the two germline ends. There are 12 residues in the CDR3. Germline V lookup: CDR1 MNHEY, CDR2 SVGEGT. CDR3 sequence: CASSWVGQPQHF. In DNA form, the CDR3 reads TGTGCCAGCAGTTGGGTTGGCCAGCCCCAGCATTTT.

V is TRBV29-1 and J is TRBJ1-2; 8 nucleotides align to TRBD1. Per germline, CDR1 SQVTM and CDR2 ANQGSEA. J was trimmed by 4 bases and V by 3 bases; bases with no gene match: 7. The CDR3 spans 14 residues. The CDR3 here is CSVDAAGGIYGYTF. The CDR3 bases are TGCAGCGTTGATGCGGCAGGGGGCATCTATGGCTACACCTTC.

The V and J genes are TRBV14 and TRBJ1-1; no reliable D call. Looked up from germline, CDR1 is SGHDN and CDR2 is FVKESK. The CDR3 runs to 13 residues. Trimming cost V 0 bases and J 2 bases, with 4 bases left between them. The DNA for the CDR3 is TGTGCCAGCAGCCAAGATGTAAACACTGAAGCTTTCTTT. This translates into CASSQDVNTEAFF. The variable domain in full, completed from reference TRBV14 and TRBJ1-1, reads EAGVTQFPSHSVIEKGQTVTLRCDPISGHDNLYWYRRVMGKEIKFLLHFVKESKQDESGMPNNRFLAERTGGTYSTLKVQPAELEDSGVYFCASSQDVNTEAFFGQGTRLTVV.

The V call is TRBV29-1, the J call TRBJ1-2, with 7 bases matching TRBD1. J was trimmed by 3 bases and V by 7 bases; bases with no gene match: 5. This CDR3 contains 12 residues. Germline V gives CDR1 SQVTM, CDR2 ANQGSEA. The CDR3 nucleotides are TGCAGCGCAGGAACAGGGGACTATGGCTACACCTTC. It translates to CSAGTGDYGYTF.

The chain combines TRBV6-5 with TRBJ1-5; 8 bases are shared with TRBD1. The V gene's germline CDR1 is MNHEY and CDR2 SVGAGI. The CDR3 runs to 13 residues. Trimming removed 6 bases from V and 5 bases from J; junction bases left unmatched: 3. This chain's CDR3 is CASRDRVHQPQHF. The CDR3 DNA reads TGTGCCAGCAGGGACAGGGTGCATCAGCCCCAGCATTTT.

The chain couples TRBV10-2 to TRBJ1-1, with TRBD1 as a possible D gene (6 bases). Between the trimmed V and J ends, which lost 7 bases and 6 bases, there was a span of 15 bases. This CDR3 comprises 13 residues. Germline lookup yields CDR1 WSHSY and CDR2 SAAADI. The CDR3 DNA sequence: TGCGCCAGCATGAAGGGGGAGTCGCCTGAAGCTTTCTTT. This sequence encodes CASMKGESPEAFF.

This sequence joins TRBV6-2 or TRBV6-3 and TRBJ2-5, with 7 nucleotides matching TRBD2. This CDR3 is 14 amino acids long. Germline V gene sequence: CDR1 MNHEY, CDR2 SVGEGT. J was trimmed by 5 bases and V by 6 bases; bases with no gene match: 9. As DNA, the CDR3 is TGTGCCAGCAGCCGCAGTTACGGGGGGGAGACCCAGTACTTC. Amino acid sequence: CASSRSYGGETQYF.

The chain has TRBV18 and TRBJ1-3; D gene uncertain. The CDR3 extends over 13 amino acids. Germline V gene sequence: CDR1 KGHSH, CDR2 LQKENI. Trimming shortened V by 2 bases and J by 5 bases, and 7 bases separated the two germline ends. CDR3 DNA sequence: TGTGCCAGCTCACCAAACACGAGAAACACCATATATTTT. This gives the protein CASSPNTRNTIYF.

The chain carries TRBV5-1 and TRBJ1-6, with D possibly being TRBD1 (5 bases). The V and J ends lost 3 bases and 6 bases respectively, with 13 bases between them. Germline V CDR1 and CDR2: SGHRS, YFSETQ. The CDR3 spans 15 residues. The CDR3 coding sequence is TGCGCCAGCAGCTCCTCAGGGAACATTAATTCACCCCTCCACTTT. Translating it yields CASSSSGNINSPLHF.

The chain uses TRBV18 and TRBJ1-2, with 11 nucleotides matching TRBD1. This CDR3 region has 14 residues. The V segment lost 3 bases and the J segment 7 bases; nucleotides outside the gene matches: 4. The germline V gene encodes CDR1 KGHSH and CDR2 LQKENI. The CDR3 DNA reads TGTGCCAGCTCACCGCCCGGGACAGGGGGTGGCTACACCTTC. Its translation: CASSPPGTGGGYTF.

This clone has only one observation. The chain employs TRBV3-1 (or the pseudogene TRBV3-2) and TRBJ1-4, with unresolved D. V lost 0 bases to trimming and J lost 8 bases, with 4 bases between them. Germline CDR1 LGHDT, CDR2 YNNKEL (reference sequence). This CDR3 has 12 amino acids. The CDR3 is CASSQDEEKLFF. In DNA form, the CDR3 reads TGTGCCAGCAGCCAAGATGAGGAAAAACTGTTTTTT.

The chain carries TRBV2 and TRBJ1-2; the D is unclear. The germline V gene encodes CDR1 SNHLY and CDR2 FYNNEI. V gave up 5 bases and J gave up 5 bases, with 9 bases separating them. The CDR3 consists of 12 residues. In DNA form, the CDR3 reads TGTGCCAGCAGTCCGACGGAATATGGCTACACCTTC. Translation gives CASSPTEYGYTF.

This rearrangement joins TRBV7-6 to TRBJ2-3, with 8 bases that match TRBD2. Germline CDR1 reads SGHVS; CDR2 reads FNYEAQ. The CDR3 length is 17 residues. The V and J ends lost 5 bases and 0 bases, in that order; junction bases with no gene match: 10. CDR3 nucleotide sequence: TGTGCCAGCAGCCCCCGGGGCGGGGGGTTTAGCACAGATACGCAGTATTTT. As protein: CASSPRGGGFSTDTQYF.

The CDR3 spells CASSPMGQGSYEQYF. The CDR3 DNA reads as TGTGCCAGCAGCCCCATGGGACAGGGTAGCTACGAGCAGTACTTC. This chain links TRBV7-9 with TRBJ2-7, with 9 bases lining up with TRBD1. Losses at the gene ends were 5 bases for V and 3 bases for J; bases not matched to a gene: 8. CDR3 length equals 15 residues. Germline V gene data show CDR1 as SEHNR and CDR2 as FQNEAQ (reference sequence).

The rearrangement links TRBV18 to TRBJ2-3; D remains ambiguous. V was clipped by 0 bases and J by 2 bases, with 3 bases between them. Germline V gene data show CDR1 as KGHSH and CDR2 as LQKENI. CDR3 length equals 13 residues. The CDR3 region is CASSPPPTDTQYF. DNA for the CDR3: TGTGCCAGCTCACCACCTCCCACAGATACGCAGTATTTT.

The CDR3 nucleotides are TGTGCCAGCAGCTTAGGTTCGGGGATCCACGAGCAGTACTTC. Protein sequence: CASSLGSGIHEQYF. This sequence joins TRBV11-3 and TRBJ2-7; D is perhaps TRBD2 (5 bases). The CDR3 length is 14 residues. Per germline, CDR1 SGHNT and CDR2 YENEEA. V lost 1 base and J 5 bases, leaving 12 bases between the germline ends.

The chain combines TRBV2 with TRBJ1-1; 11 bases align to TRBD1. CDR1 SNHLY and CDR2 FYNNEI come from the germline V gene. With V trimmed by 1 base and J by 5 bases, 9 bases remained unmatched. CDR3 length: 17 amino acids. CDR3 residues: CASSEVRGQGVGTEAFF. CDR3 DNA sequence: TGTGCCAGCAGTGAAGTCAGGGGACAGGGGGTGGGGACTGAAGCTTTCTTT.

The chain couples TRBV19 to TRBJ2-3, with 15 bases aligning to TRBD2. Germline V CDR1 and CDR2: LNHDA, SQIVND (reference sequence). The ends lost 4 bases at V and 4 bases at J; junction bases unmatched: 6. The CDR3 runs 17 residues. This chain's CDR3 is CASSTPGLAGGADTQYF. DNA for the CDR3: TGTGCCAGTAGTACCCCGGGACTAGCGGGAGGTGCAGATACGCAGTATTTT.

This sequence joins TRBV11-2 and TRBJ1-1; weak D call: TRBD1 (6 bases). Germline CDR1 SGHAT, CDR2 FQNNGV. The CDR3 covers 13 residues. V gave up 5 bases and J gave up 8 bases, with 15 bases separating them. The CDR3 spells CASSPQPTGEAFF. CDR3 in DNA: TGTGCCAGCAGCCCACAGCCAACAGGGGAAGCTTTCTTT.

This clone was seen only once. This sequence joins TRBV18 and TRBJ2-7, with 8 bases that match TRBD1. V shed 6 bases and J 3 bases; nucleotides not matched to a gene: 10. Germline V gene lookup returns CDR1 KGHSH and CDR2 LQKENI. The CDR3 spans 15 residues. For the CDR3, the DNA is TGTGCCAGCTCCCGGGACAGGTCAGGGGGCTACGAGCAGTACTTC. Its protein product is CASSRDRSGGYEQYF.

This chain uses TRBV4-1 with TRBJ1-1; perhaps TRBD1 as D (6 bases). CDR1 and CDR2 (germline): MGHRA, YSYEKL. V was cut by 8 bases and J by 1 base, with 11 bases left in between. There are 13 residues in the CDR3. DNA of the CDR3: TGCGCCAGCTCTGACAGGACGAACACTGAAGCTTTCTTT. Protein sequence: CASSDRTNTEAFF.

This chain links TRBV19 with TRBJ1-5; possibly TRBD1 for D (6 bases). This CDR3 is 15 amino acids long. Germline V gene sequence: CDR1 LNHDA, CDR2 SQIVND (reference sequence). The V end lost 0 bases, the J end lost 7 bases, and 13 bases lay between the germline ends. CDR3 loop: CASSIEVRGTQPQHF. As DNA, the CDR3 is TGTGCCAGTAGTATAGAGGTCAGGGGTACCCAGCCCCAGCATTTT.

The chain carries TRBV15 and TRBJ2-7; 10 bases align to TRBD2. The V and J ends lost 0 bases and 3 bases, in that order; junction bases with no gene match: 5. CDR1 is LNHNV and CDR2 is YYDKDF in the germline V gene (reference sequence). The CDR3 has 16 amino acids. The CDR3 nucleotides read TGTGCCACCAGCAGAGATCTAACTAGCGGGATCTACGAGCAGTACTTC. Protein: CATSRDLTSGIYEQYF.